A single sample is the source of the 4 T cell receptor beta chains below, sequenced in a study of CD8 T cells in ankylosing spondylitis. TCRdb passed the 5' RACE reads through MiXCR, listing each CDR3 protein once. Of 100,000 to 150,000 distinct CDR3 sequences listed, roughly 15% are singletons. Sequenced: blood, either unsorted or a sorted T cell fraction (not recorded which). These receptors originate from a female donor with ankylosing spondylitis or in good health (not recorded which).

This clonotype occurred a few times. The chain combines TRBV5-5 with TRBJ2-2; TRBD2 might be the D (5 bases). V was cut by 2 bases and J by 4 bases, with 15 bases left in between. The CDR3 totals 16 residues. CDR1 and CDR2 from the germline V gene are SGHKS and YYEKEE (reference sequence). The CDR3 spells CASSLGRSGFTGELFF. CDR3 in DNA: TGTGCCAGCAGCTTAGGACGCAGCGGTTTCACCGGGGAGCTGTTTTTT.

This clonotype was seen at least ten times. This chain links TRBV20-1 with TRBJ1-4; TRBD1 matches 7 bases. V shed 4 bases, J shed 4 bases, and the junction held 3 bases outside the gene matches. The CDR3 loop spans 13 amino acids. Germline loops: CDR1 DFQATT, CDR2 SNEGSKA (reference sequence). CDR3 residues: CSANRDSNEKLFF. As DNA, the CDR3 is TGCAGTGCTAACCGGGACAGTAATGAAAAACTGTTTTTT.

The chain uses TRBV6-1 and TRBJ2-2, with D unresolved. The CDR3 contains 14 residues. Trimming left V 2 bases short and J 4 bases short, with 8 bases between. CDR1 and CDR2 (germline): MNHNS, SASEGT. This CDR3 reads CASSEQVLTGELFF. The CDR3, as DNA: TGTGCCAGCAGTGAACAGGTCCTCACCGGGGAGCTGTTTTTT.

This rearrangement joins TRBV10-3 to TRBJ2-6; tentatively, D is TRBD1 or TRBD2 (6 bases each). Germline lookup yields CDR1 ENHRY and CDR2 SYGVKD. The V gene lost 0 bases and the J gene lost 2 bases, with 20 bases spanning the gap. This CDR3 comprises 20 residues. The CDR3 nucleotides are TGTGCCATCAGTGAGTCTGGGGGGCAGGGTAGTCGAGCTGGGGCCAACGTCCTGACTTTC. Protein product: CAISESGGQGSRAGANVLTF.